The T cell receptor beta chain under discussion was sequenced for a study of spatial heterogeneity in lung cancer. Overall study findings and caveats: The study found ubiquitous expanded tumor TCRs in blood more at resection than follow-up.

MiXCR was run by TCRdb on the 5' RACE reads, yielding one entry per CDR3 protein. Of 110,000 or so distinct CDR3 sequences in the sample, 10% to 11% were seen once. Turning to this clonotype: No antigen is known for it.

Losses at the gene ends were 5 bases for V and 0 bases for J; bases not matched to a gene: 9. This CDR3 contains 17 residues. The V gene's germline CDR1 is MNHEY and CDR2 SVGAGI. Time point denoted: blood at routine non-recurrence follow-up after resection. The sequencing used PBMCs, collected at follow-up. This receptor was identified in a female donor with early-stage non-small cell lung cancer. The gene calls are TRBV6-5 and TRBJ2-3; 9 bases are shared with TRBD2. The CDR3 sequence: CASSRTSAPTSTDTQYF. The CDR3 coding sequence is TGTGCCAGCAGTAGGACTAGCGCCCCAACTAGCACAGATACGCAGTATTTT.